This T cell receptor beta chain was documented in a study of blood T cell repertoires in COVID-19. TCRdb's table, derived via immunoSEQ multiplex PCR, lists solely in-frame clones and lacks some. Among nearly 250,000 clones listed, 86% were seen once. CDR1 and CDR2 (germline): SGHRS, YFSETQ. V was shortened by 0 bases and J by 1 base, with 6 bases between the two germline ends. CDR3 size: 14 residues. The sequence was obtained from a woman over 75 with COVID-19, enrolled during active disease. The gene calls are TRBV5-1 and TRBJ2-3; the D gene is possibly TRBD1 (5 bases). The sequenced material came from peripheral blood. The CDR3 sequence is CASSLGRGTDTQYF. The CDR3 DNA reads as TGCGCCAGCAGCTTGGGCAGGGGCACAGATACGCAGTATTTT.